This T cell receptor (beta chain) was observed in a study of T cell responses to AZD1222 COVID-19 vaccine. This CDR3 is built from 14 residues. The V gene's germline CDR1 is MDHEN and CDR2 SYDVKM. V was pared by 5 bases and J by 3 bases, with 14 bases between. Repertoires were generated with immunoSEQ multiplex PCR, while TCRdb's copy carries only in-frame clones and drops some. The sample records about 120,000 clones, about 90% being singletons. This clonotype was sampled from an adult in good health. The sequencing used peripheral blood, collected on day 0 of AZD1222 vaccination. The rearrangement links TRBV28 to TRBJ2-7; D perhaps matches TRBD2 (5 bases). The CDR3 DNA reads as TGTGCCAGCAGTCCTGCTGGGAGAAACTACGAGCAGTACTTC. Translating it yields CASSPAGRNYEQYF.